This TCR beta chain originates from a study of human T cells and chemical hapten exposure. CDR1 and CDR2 from the germline V gene are SGDLS and YYNGEE. Deletions cut 4 bases from V and 10 bases from J, with 9 bases between. There are 11 residues in the CDR3. Regarding the study as a whole: There was a positive correlation between PT1 expanded TCR counts and patch test score.

This clonotype has at least ten counts. Its matching antigen is unknown. Time point here: patch test 1, 2 weeks after DPC sensitization. Treatment in this sample: therapeutic diphenylcyclopropenone sensitization with weekly scalp DPC. Investigators collected blood before applying each patch test. Patients had alopecia, were aged 18 to 70, and were not pregnant. TCRdb re-called the RACE reads with MiXCR, one entry per CDR3 protein. The sample lists around 380,000 distinct CDR3 sequences; roughly 4.8% were seen once. The TCR originated in a woman in her forties or fifties with alopecia areata. Some clones in this sample may be carry-over from other donors' samples. The input for sequencing was whole blood, taken in connection with sensitization to the hapten diphenylcyclopropenone (DPC). The chain carries TRBV9 and TRBJ2-1; D is undetermined. The CDR3 DNA sequence: TGTGCCAGCAGCACCCCTAAAGAGCAGTTCTTC. This translates into CASSTPKEQFF. Full variable domain (outside the CDR3, taken from reference TRBV9 and TRBJ2-1): DSGVTQTPKHLITATGQRVTLRCSPRSGDLSVYWYQQSLDQGLQFLIQYYNGEERAKGNILERFSAQQFPDLHSELNLSSLELGDSALYFCASSTPKEQFFGPGTRLTVL.